This record concerns one T cell receptor (beta chain) sequence. Its antigen is undetermined. The primer mix had 60 Vbeta and 13 Jbeta primers. Sequencing was performed with immunoSEQ multiplex PCR; in TCRdb, only in-frame clones are kept and a portion is missing. This table holds approximately 170,000 clones, around three quarters found once. This entry comes from a study of cytomegalovirus exposure and HLA in healthy donors. Findings and limits, study-wide: In presence/absence analyses, roughly uniform sequencing depth across donors was assumed. Sequence variants that were highly shared formed a cluster that was likely a sequencing artifact.

The CDR3 runs to 14 residues. V gave up 6 bases and J gave up 4 bases; unmatched junction bases: 9. Germline V gives CDR1 SQVTM, CDR2 ANQGSEA. The V call is TRBV29-1, the J call TRBJ1-5; TRBD1 matches 7 bases. The receptor was isolated from a woman aged 30 to 39 in good health and CMV-seropositive. Sequencing input: PBMCs. The CDR3, as DNA: TGCAGCGTCGGCTCCGGGACAGTGAATCAGCCCCAGCATTTT. Protein: CSVGSGTVNQPQHF.